This T cell receptor (beta chain) was sequenced in a study of cytomegalovirus exposure and HLA in healthy donors. CDR1 and CDR2 from the germline V gene are SGHRS and YFSETQ. Trimming took 1 base from V and 2 from J, leaving 14 bases between them. There are 16 residues in the CDR3. The study ran its PCR with 60 Vbeta and 13 Jbeta primers. The protocol was immunoSEQ multiplex PCR, while the TCRdb copy is restricted to in-frame clones and leaves out a portion. The sample consists of around 140,000 clones, about four fifths of them appearing once. The sequence was obtained from a man aged 35 to 55 in good health and CMV-seronegative. The sequencing input was PBMCs. V gene TRBV5-1 combines with J gene TRBJ2-3; D unclear. CDR3 protein: CASSLYQVRNTDTQYF. The CDR3 DNA is TGCGCCAGCAGCTTGTATCAGGTACGGAACACAGATACGCAGTATTTT.